This entry features one T cell receptor beta chain sequence. The antigen is unknown. This sample was taken from a study of cytomegalovirus exposure and HLA in healthy donors. PCR involved 60 Vbeta and 13 Jbeta primers. Sequencing used immunoSEQ multiplex PCR; TCRdb keeps in-frame clones, though not all of them. The table records fewer than 110,000 clones, around 74% of them present only once. Study results and limitations: TCR association rates varied by HLA locus in a later analysis, with DRB1 highest and HLA-C lowest.

The germline CDR1 and CDR2 sequences are MNHEY and SVGAGI. The CDR3 is 15 amino acids. The ends lost 4 bases at V and 4 bases at J; junction bases unmatched: 7. The clonotype originates from a woman aged 40 to 50 in good health and CMV-seropositive. V is TRBV6-5 and J is TRBJ1-1, with 9 bases lining up with TRBD1. Sequenced material: PBMCs. CDR3 nucleotides: TGTGCCAGCAGTTCCCCGGGACAGGGAAGCACTGAAGCTTTCTTT. This codes for CASSSPGQGSTEAFF.